The 26 T cell receptor beta chains listed next were all sequenced from one sample in a study of shared clonotypes between healthy human individuals (dated by TCRdb to the early 2020s). The library relied on the immunoSEQ multiplex PCR assay. This immuneACCESS table, as held by TCRdb, lists in-frame sequences with V and J called but not all clones. Of the missing ones, under half trace to an unresolved V gene in checked studies; the others have no known cause. The table for this sample lists under 650,000 clones; 90% to 97% of them were counted only once. Of the sample, approximately 0.06% falls within the top ten clones. The sequencing sample was made of naive CD4+ T cells sorted from blood. What the cell subset or site label conveys for this sample: CD45RA+ positively selected. All receptors come from a woman in her 30s in good health.

Remarks on this clone: Other DNA sequences within the sample encode an identical CDR3. This chain links TRBV6-5 with TRBJ1-1, with a weak D call TRBD1 (5 bases). CDR3 length: 15 amino acids. The germline V gene has CDR1 MNHEY and CDR2 SVGAGI. Trimming took 0 bases from V and 1 from J, leaving 9 bases between them. The CDR3 protein is CASSYSQGRNTEAFF. The CDR3 DNA is TGTGCCAGCAGTTACTCCCAGGGCCGGAACACTGAAGCTTTCTTT.

The chain joins TRBV5-1 to TRBJ1-2; D might be TRBD1 (5 bases). Germline V gene data show CDR1 as SGHRS and CDR2 as YFSETQ. The length of the CDR3 is 14 residues. V was trimmed by 9 bases and J by 8 bases, leaving 23 bases between them. The CDR3 nucleotides are TGCGCCACCCGAGCCGGGACGTTGGGAGAGGGCTACACCTTC. This gives the protein CATRAGTLGEGYTF.

The chain employs TRBV5-1 and TRBJ2-2; D unresolved. The CDR3 is made up of 15 amino acids. The germline V gene has CDR1 SGHRS and CDR2 YFSETQ. V dropped 0 bases and J dropped 0 bases, with 6 bases sitting between them. Written as DNA, the CDR3 is TGCGCCAGCAGCTTGGATGGTCCGAACACCGGGGAGCTGTTTTTT. Translating gives CASSLDGPNTGELFF. Using reference TRBV5-1 and TRBJ2-2 for the parts outside the CDR3, the full variable domain is KAGVTQTPRYLIKTRGQQVTLSCSPISGHRSVSWYQQTPGQGLQFLFEYFSETQRNKGNFPGRFSGRQFSNSRSEMNVSTLELGDSALYLCASSLDGPNTGELFFGEGSRLTVL.

The chain has TRBV19 and TRBJ1-1; D gene uncertain. The CDR3 runs to 13 residues. Germline V gene sequence: CDR1 LNHDA, CDR2 SQIVND (reference sequence). V lost 9 bases and J 3 bases, leaving 14 bases between the germline ends. The CDR3 spells CASSLGPDTEAFF. The CDR3 nucleotides read TGTGCCAGCAGTCTTGGCCCAGACACTGAAGCTTTCTTT.

The CDR3 reads CASSGAGAKNIQYF. Written as DNA, the CDR3 is TGTGCCAGCAGCGGGGCGGGAGCCAAAAACATTCAGTACTTC. The V and J genes are TRBV28 and TRBJ2-4; D may correspond to TRBD1 or TRBD2 (5 bases each). V was pared by 6 bases and J by 0 bases, with 9 bases between. CDR3 length: 14 residues. Germline V lookup: CDR1 MDHEN, CDR2 SYDVKM.

The rearrangement links TRBV7-7 to TRBJ2-1; possible D gene TRBD2, 5 bases. The V end lost 1 base, the J end lost 9 bases, and 13 bases lay between the germline ends. Germline assignment: CDR1 SSHAT and CDR2 FNYEAQ (reference sequence). The CDR3 sequence is 14 residues long. The CDR3 region is CASSLGPGDGEQFF. The CDR3 region has the DNA TGTGCCAGCAGCTTAGGCCCCGGGGATGGTGAGCAGTTCTTC. Drawing the rest from reference TRBV7-7 and TRBJ2-1, the complete variable domain is GAGVSQSPRYKVTKRGQDVTLRCDPISSHATLYWYQQALGQGPEFLTYFNYEAQPDKSGLPSDRFSAERPEGSISTLTIQRTEQRDSAMYRCASSLGPGDGEQFFGPGTRLTVL.

Turning to this clone: Other DNA variants within this sample encode the same CDR3. The J gene is TRBJ2-3, the V gene TRBV5-1; 7 nucleotides agree with TRBD1. This CDR3 has 14 amino acids. Germline assignment: CDR1 SGHRS and CDR2 YFSETQ. The ends lost 0 bases at V and 4 bases at J; junction bases unmatched: 2. CDR3 loop: CASSLDRGPDTQYF. DNA of the CDR3: TGCGCCAGCAGCTTGGACAGGGGCCCAGATACGCAGTATTTT.

This clone has just one count. The V call is TRBV6-5, the J call TRBJ2-3, with D maybe TRBD2 (5 bases). The CDR3 sequence is 14 residues long. Trimming removed 11 bases from V and 1 base from J, with 16 bases in between. CDR1 and CDR2 (germline): MNHEY, SVGAGI. DNA of the CDR3: TGTGCCGTTGAGAGTAGAGGGCGCACAGATACGCAGTATTTT. Encoded protein: CAVESRGRTDTQYF.

The V and J genes are TRBV19 and TRBJ2-5, with TRBD2 identical over 11 bases. With V trimmed by 3 bases and J by 1 base, 7 bases remained unmatched. In germline, CDR1 is LNHDA, CDR2 SQIVND (reference sequence). The CDR3 extends over 17 amino acids. The CDR3 spells CASSIDYGLAGQETQYF. The CDR3, as DNA: TGTGCCAGTAGTATTGATTATGGACTAGCGGGCCAAGAGACCCAGTACTTC. Looking up the rest from reference TRBV19 and TRBJ2-5 gives the full variable domain: DGGITQSPKYLFRKEGQNVTLSCEQNLNHDAMYWYRQDPGQGLRLIYYSQIVNDFQKGDIAEGYSVSREKKESFPLTVTSAQKNPTAFYLCASSIDYGLAGQETQYFGPGTRLLVL.

The chain has TRBV5-6 and TRBJ2-1, with D possibly matching TRBD2 (6 bases). V was shortened by 5 bases and J by 4 bases, with 22 bases between the two germline ends. Germline V lookup: CDR1 SGHDT, CDR2 YYEEEE. The CDR3 is 17 residues long. Here the CDR3 DNA reads TGTGCCAGCAGAAAACGCCCCGGGACTCAGGTTTACAATGAGCAGTTCTTC. Translation: CASRKRPGTQVYNEQFF.

This chain connects TRBV28 to TRBJ2-7; D is perhaps TRBD1 (6 bases). The germline V and J ends were trimmed by 6 bases and 4 bases, with 19 bases remaining between them. Germline loops: CDR1 MDHEN, CDR2 SYDVKM. The CDR3 loop spans 15 amino acids. The CDR3 nucleotides are TGTGCCAGCAGGCCCCGAGGACAGATTCTTTACGAGCAGTACTTC. It yields the protein CASRPRGQILYEQYF.

J is TRBJ2-2 and V is TRBV7-3; D ambiguous. This CDR3 is 14 amino acids long. The V end lost 6 bases, the J end lost 0 bases, and 8 bases lay between the germline ends. Germline CDR1 and CDR2: SGHTA and FQGTGA. CDR3 sequence reads: CASRQDPNTGELFF. CDR3 DNA sequence: TGTGCCAGCAGACAAGATCCGAACACCGGGGAGCTGTTTTTT. Full variable domain (missing parts from reference TRBV7-3 and TRBJ2-2): GAGVSQTPSNKVTEKGKYVELRCDPISGHTALYWYRQSLGQGPEFLIYFQGTGAADDSGLPNDRFFAVRPEGSVSTLKIQRTERGDSAVYLCASRQDPNTGELFFGEGSRLTVL.

The V and J genes are TRBV11-2 and TRBJ2-7, with TRBD2 matching over 13 bases. The germline gives CDR1 SGHAT, CDR2 FQNNGV. The CDR3 has 15 amino acids. Trimming at V came to 0 bases and at J to 10 bases, leaving 6 bases not matched to a gene. CDR3 nucleotides: TGTGCCAGCAGCTTAGATCTGGGACTAGCGGGACTACAGTACTTC. This gives the protein CASSLDLGLAGLQYF.

The chain combines TRBV4-2 with TRBJ1-6; tentatively, D is TRBD1 (5 bases). The CDR3 is 15 residues long. Deletions cut 0 bases from V and 9 bases from J, with 12 bases between. Germline lookup yields CDR1 LGHNA and CDR2 YNFKEQ. The chain's CDR3 is CASSQDLGPSSPLHF. The CDR3 DNA reads TGTGCCAGCAGCCAAGATTTGGGGCCAAGTTCACCCCTCCACTTT.

This chain links TRBV5-6 with TRBJ2-3, with 7 nucleotides matching TRBD2. The CDR3 is 15 amino acids. Germline V gene sequence: CDR1 SGHDT, CDR2 YYEEEE. With V trimmed by 4 bases and J by 4 bases, 9 bases remained unmatched. CDR3 protein: CASSPKGGSSDTQYF. CDR3 DNA sequence: TGTGCCAGCAGCCCCAAGGGCGGGAGTTCAGATACGCAGTATTTT. The variable domain in full, with the rest retrieved from reference TRBV5-6 and TRBJ2-3, is DAGVTQSPTHLIKTRGQQVTLRCSPKSGHDTVSWYQQALGQGPQFIFQYYEEEERQRGNFPDRFSGHQFPNYSSELNVNALLLGDSALYLCASSPKGGSSDTQYFGPGTRLTVL.

The chain carries TRBV7-9 and TRBJ2-5; D perhaps matches TRBD1 (6 bases). The closer fit of TRBJ2-7 to the DNA end suggests the J call may be wrong. Germline V gives CDR1 SEHNR, CDR2 FQNEAQ (reference sequence). The CDR3 is made up of 16 amino acids. The CDR3: CASSPPGEQRLYEQYF. In DNA form, the CDR3 reads TGTGCCAGCAGCCCCCCAGGGGAGCAGAGACTCTACGAGCAGTACTTC.

This clone was seen once. The CDR3 reads CASSTSGTENTGELFF. CDR3 nucleotide sequence: TGTGCCAGCAGCACTAGCGGGACGGAAAACACCGGGGAGCTGTTTTTT. The chain links TRBV6-6 to TRBJ2-2; 10 bases agree with TRBD2. Germline lookup yields CDR1 MNHNY and CDR2 SVGAGI (reference sequence). The J segment lost 2 bases and the V segment lost 6 bases, leaving 6 bases of the junction unmatched. This CDR3 region has 16 residues.

The chain has TRBV12-5 and TRBJ2-1; tentatively, D is TRBD2 (5 bases). V lost 0 bases to trimming and J lost 6 bases, with 15 bases between them. This CDR3 spans 16 amino acids. Germline V gene data show CDR1 as LGHNT and CDR2 as FRNRAP. The CDR3 nucleotides read TGTGCTAGTGGTTTGGTACTGACTACCGATTTCAATGAGCAGTTCTTC. Protein product: CASGLVLTTDFNEQFF.

This clone was seen a few times. This chain joins TRBV15 and TRBJ1-2, with a weak D call TRBD1 (5 bases). Trimming took 0 bases from V and 4 from J, leaving 9 bases between them. Germline-derived CDR1 and CDR2 are LNHNV and YYDKDF (reference sequence). The CDR3 spans 14 residues. As DNA, the CDR3 is TGTGCCACCAGCAGAGACAGGGACGGCTATGGCTACACCTTC. As protein: CATSRDRDGYGYTF.

The chain uses TRBV29-1 and TRBJ1-2, with TRBD1 matching 9 bases. V lost 3 bases and J lost 7; bases outside the gene matches: 0. The CDR3 covers 11 residues. CDR1 and CDR2 from the germline V gene are SQVTM and ANQGSEA. The CDR3 reads CSVEDRGGYTF. The CDR3 DNA reads TGCAGCGTTGAGGACAGGGGTGGCTACACCTTC. The full variable domain, rest sourced from reference TRBV29-1 and TRBJ1-2, is SAVISQKPSRDICQRGTSLTIQCQVDSQVTMMFWYRQQPGQSLTLIATANQGSEATYESGFVIDKFPISRPNLTFSTLTVSNMSPEDSSIYLCSVEDRGGYTFGSGTRLTVV.

The chain uses TRBV11-1 and TRBJ1-2; D gene uncertain. In germline, CDR1 is SGHAT, CDR2 FQDESV (reference sequence). The ends were cut back, 5 bases at V and 0 bases at J, with 7 bases in the middle. The CDR3 sequence is 13 residues long. The DNA for the CDR3 is TGTGCCAGCAGCCGTCAAACTAACTATGGCTACACCTTC. Its protein is CASSRQTNYGYTF.

This clone was recorded only once. This rearrangement joins TRBV5-1 to TRBJ2-2, with D maybe TRBD2 (6 bases). CDR1 SGHRS and CDR2 YFSETQ come from the germline V gene. Trimming removed 6 bases at V and 1 base at J, with 13 bases between. This CDR3 comprises 15 residues. The CDR3 loop is CASIMGGENTGELFF. Here the CDR3 DNA reads TGCGCCAGCATAATGGGGGGAGAGAACACCGGGGAGCTGTTTTTT.

The chain uses TRBV27 and TRBJ1-1; D remains ambiguous. This CDR3 region has 14 residues. CDR1 MNHEY and CDR2 SMNVEV come from the germline V gene (reference sequence). V lost 4 bases and J 1 base, leaving 10 bases between the germline ends. CDR3 protein: CASSYLPENTEAFF. The CDR3 DNA follows: TGTGCCAGCAGTTACCTACCCGAGAACACTGAAGCTTTCTTT.

The rearrangement links TRBV28 to TRBJ1-4; possible D gene TRBD1, 6 bases. The ends were cut back, 6 bases at V and 7 bases at J, with 15 bases in the middle. The CDR3 covers 14 residues. Germline V gene data show CDR1 as MDHEN and CDR2 as SYDVKM. The CDR3 bases are TGTGCCAGCAGACAAACAGGGATCCCTGAAAAACTGTTTTTT. Residues: CASRQTGIPEKLFF.

This clone came up a few times. This chain links TRBV2 with TRBJ2-7, with D possibly matching TRBD1 (6 bases). The CDR3 has 15 residues. Germline V gene sequence: CDR1 SNHLY, CDR2 FYNNEI. The germline V and J ends were trimmed by 6 bases and 0 bases, with 15 bases remaining between them. CDR3 in DNA: TGTGCCAGCAGCCCAGAACAGGGACCCTCCTACGAGCAGTACTTC. This gives the protein CASSPEQGPSYEQYF.

This chain joins TRBV7-9 and TRBJ2-3; D might be TRBD2 (6 bases). V was clipped by 8 bases and J by 1 base, with 10 bases between them. This CDR3 has 13 amino acids. Germline V gives CDR1 SEHNR, CDR2 FQNEAQ (reference sequence). CDR3 region: CASRASGTDTQYF. The DNA of the CDR3 is TGTGCCAGCCGGGCTAGCGGCACAGATACGCAGTATTTT.